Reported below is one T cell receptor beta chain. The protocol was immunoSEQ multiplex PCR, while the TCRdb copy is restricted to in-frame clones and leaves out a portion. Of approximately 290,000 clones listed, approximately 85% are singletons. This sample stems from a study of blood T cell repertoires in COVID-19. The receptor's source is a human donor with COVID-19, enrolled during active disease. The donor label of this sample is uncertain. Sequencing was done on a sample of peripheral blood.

The CDR3: CASSLRGREGGNQPQHF. The CDR3, as DNA: TGTGCCAGCAGCTTAAGGGGCAGGGAAGGGGGCAATCAGCCCCAGCATTTT. This rearrangement joins TRBV7-2 to TRBJ1-5, with D possibly TRBD1 on 5 matching bases. V lost 2 bases to trimming and J lost 2 bases, with 16 bases between them. The CDR3 has 17 residues. CDR1 is SGHTA and CDR2 is FQGNSA in the germline V gene.